This T cell receptor (beta chain) was found in a study of blood T cell repertoires in COVID-19. Clones were sequenced by immunoSEQ multiplex PCR, and TCRdb holds only the in-frame ones, with some missing. The table shows 300,000 to 350,000 clones, with 75% to 95% occurring only once. This CDR3 region has 16 residues. Trimming at V came to 6 bases and at J to 1 base, leaving 9 bases not matched to a gene. CDR1 is SGHAT, CDR2 FQNNGV, per germline. The TCR sequence derives from a woman between 25 and 40 years old with COVID-19, enrolled during active disease. The genes are TRBV11-2 and TRBJ2-7; TRBD1 aligns across 10 bases. Input material: peripheral blood. CDR3 protein: CASSPTGGDLSYEQYF. The CDR3 DNA is TGTGCCAGCAGTCCGACAGGGGGCGATCTATCCTACGAGCAGTACTTC.